These T cell receptor beta chains were read from a single sample in a study of blood T cell repertoires in COVID-19. Method: immunoSEQ multiplex PCR; TCRdb's copy keeps in-frame clones and lacks some. The table shows about 360,000 clones, with roughly 86% occurring only once. Sequencing was carried out using PBMCs or T cells enriched from blood (not recorded which). Source of these receptors: a woman aged 40 to 50 with acute COVID-19. CDR3s include the opening cysteine and the closing phenylalanine or tryptophan. Fields, in order: clone size, V gene, J gene, D gene, CDR3 protein, CDR3 DNA. The D gene is left open where the match is weak. Clone size is stated in some rows and not others, as once, few, many or a class when expanded.

clone_size: NA
v_call: TRBV19
j_call: TRBJ1-4
d_call: TRBD1
cdr3_aa: CASSIGGTVVEKLFF
cdr3_nt: TGTGCCAGTAGTATAGGCGGGACAGTCGTCGAAAAACTGTTTTTT

clone_size: NA
v_call: TRBV5-4
j_call: TRBJ1-1
d_call: TRBD1
cdr3_aa: CASSPTLDRSNTEAFF
cdr3_nt: TGTGCCAGCAGCCCGACCTTGGACAGGTCGAACACTGAAGCTTTCTTT

clone_size: NA
v_call: TRBV24-1
j_call: TRBJ1-2
d_call: TRBD1
cdr3_aa: CATSDRGQGRSNYGYTF
cdr3_nt: TGTGCCACCAGTGACCGGGGACAGGGGCGTTCTAACTATGGCTACACCTTC

clone_size: NA
v_call: TRBV4-2
j_call: TRBJ1-2
d_call: TRBD1
cdr3_aa: CASSQTATGNYGYTF
cdr3_nt: TGTGCCAGCAGCCAAACGGCGACAGGGAACTATGGCTACACCTTC

clone_size: NA
v_call: TRBV6-4
j_call: TRBJ2-3
d_call: NA
cdr3_aa: CASSEARETDTQYF
cdr3_nt: TGTGCCAGCAGTGAGGCGAGGGAGACAGATACGCAGTATTTT

clone_size: NA
v_call: TRBV4-1
j_call: TRBJ2-5
d_call: NA
cdr3_aa: CASSTSGTQYF
cdr3_nt: TGCGCCAGCAGCACCAGTGGGACCCAGTACTTC

clone_size: NA
v_call: TRBV5-5
j_call: TRBJ2-1
d_call: NA
cdr3_aa: CASSLDREYNEQFF
cdr3_nt: TGTGCCAGCAGCTTGGACAGGGAATACAATGAGCAGTTCTTC

clone_size: NA
v_call: TRBV6-9
j_call: TRBJ2-2
d_call: NA
cdr3_aa: CASSYTGGRSTGELFF
cdr3_nt: TGTGCCAGCAGTTATACCGGGGGGCGATCTACCGGGGAGCTGTTTTTT

clone_size: NA
v_call: TRBV5-1
j_call: TRBJ2-7
d_call: NA
cdr3_aa: CASSLARFRHEQYF
cdr3_nt: TGCGCCAGCAGCTTGGCCAGGTTCCGCCACGAGCAGTACTTC

clone_size: NA
v_call: TRBV18
j_call: TRBJ2-7
d_call: NA
cdr3_aa: CASSPPKTGSYEQYF
cdr3_nt: TGTGCCAGCTCACCACCCAAAACAGGGAGCTACGAGCAGTACTTC

clone_size: NA
v_call: TRBV19
j_call: TRBJ2-7
d_call: NA
cdr3_aa: CASKSGNEQYF
cdr3_nt: TGTGCCAGTAAATCCGGGAACGAGCAGTACTTC

clone_size: NA
v_call: TRBV7-2
j_call: TRBJ1-2
d_call: NA
cdr3_aa: CASSPRRIVGGSYGYTF
cdr3_nt: TGTGCCAGCAGCCCGAGACGGATCGTAGGGGGTAGCTATGGCTACACCTTC

clone_size: few
v_call: TRBV24-1
j_call: TRBJ2-1
d_call: TRBD2
cdr3_aa: CATSPVTSGGFNEQFF
cdr3_nt: TGTGCCACCAGCCCCGTTACTAGCGGGGGGTTTAATGAGCAGTTCTTC

clone_size: NA
v_call: TRBV27
j_call: TRBJ2-3
d_call: TRBD2
cdr3_aa: CASSLGGGRTDTQYF
cdr3_nt: TGTGCCAGCAGCCTCGGGGGGGGCCGCACAGATACGCAGTATTTT

clone_size: NA
v_call: TRBV4-1
j_call: TRBJ1-1
d_call: TRBD1
cdr3_aa: CASSQGGAYRGNTEAFF
cdr3_nt: TGCGCCAGCAGCCAAGGGGGGGCCTACAGGGGGAACACTGAAGCTTTCTTT

clone_size: NA
v_call: TRBV7-9
j_call: TRBJ2-2
d_call: NA
cdr3_aa: CASSVRIGAGELFF
cdr3_nt: TGTGCCAGCAGCGTTCGTATAGGGGCCGGGGAGCTGTTTTTT

clone_size: NA
v_call: TRBV6-5
j_call: TRBJ1-1
d_call: NA
cdr3_aa: CAIDIGSMNTEAFF
cdr3_nt: TGTGCCATCGACATTGGGAGCATGAACACTGAAGCTTTCTTT

clone_size: NA
v_call: TRBV2
j_call: TRBJ1-6
d_call: TRBD1
cdr3_aa: CATSGQGASPLHF
cdr3_nt: TGTGCCACCTCCGGGCAGGGGGCATCACCCCTCCACTTT

clone_size: NA
v_call: TRBV29-1
j_call: TRBJ1-1
d_call: TRBD1
cdr3_aa: CSVDQGTGGTEAFF
cdr3_nt: TGCAGCGTTGATCAGGGGACAGGGGGCACTGAAGCTTTCTTT

clone_size: NA
v_call: TRBV18
j_call: TRBJ1-2
d_call: TRBD1
cdr3_aa: CASSPEGTGNYGYTF
cdr3_nt: TGTGCCAGCTCACCAGAGGGGACAGGGAACTATGGCTACACCTTC

clone_size: few
v_call: TRBV11-2
j_call: TRBJ1-2
d_call: TRBD1
cdr3_aa: CASSGAGTGPLYGYTF
cdr3_nt: TGTGCCAGCAGCGGAGCCGGGACAGGGCCGCTCTATGGCTACACCTTC

clone_size: NA
v_call: TRBV20-1
j_call: TRBJ2-7
d_call: NA
cdr3_aa: CSAWDFDEQYF
cdr3_nt: TGCAGTGCTTGGGACTTCGACGAGCAGTACTTC

clone_size: NA
v_call: TRBV23-1
j_call: TRBJ1-3
d_call: TRBD1
cdr3_aa: CASSQSLAGGINTIYF
cdr3_nt: TGCGCCAGCAGTCAATCGTTGGCAGGGGGCATAAACACCATATATTTT

clone_size: NA
v_call: TRBV7-9
j_call: TRBJ1-2
d_call: TRBD1
cdr3_aa: CASRRVSGTGDYFNYGYTF
cdr3_nt: TGTGCCAGCAGGAGAGTTTCCGGGACAGGGGACTACTTTAACTATGGCTACACCTTC

clone_size: NA
v_call: TRBV6-5
j_call: TRBJ2-4
d_call: TRBD2
cdr3_aa: CASIGSGGAGDIQYF
cdr3_nt: TGTGCCAGCATCGGAAGCGGGGGGGCAGGAGACATTCAGTACTTC

clone_size: NA
v_call: TRBV11-2
j_call: TRBJ2-1
d_call: NA
cdr3_aa: CASSEGGSSYNEQFF
cdr3_nt: TGTGCCAGCAGTGAGGGCGGTAGCTCCTACAATGAGCAGTTCTTC

clone_size: NA
v_call: TRBV30
j_call: TRBJ2-5
d_call: NA
cdr3_aa: CAWSIPPGETQYF
cdr3_nt: TGTGCCTGGAGTATCCCGCCGGGGGAGACCCAGTACTTC

clone_size: NA
v_call: TRBV19
j_call: TRBJ2-2
d_call: NA
cdr3_aa: CASSLSGWDTGELFF
cdr3_nt: TGTGCCAGTAGTTTGTCAGGGTGGGACACCGGGGAGCTGTTTTTT

clone_size: NA
v_call: TRBV14
j_call: TRBJ1-1
d_call: TRBD1
cdr3_aa: CASGRGFDTEAFF
cdr3_nt: TGTGCCAGCGGCAGGGGGTTCGACACTGAAGCTTTCTTT

clone_size: NA
v_call: TRBV7-9
j_call: TRBJ2-1
d_call: TRBD1
cdr3_aa: CASSPRRQGYSNEQFF
cdr3_nt: TGTGCCAGCAGCCCCCGCCGACAGGGTTACAGCAATGAGCAGTTCTTC

clone_size: NA
v_call: TRBV9
j_call: TRBJ1-1
d_call: TRBD1
cdr3_aa: CASSVSGQGQTEAFF
cdr3_nt: TGTGCCAGCAGCGTATCGGGACAGGGACAGACTGAAGCTTTCTTT

clone_size: NA
v_call: TRBV5-1
j_call: TRBJ2-2
d_call: TRBD2
cdr3_aa: CASSGGGLTGELFF
cdr3_nt: TGCGCCAGCAGCGGCGGGGGATTGACCGGGGAGCTGTTTTTT

clone_size: NA
v_call: TRBV6-5
j_call: TRBJ1-2
d_call: NA
cdr3_aa: CASSYSIRGDNYGYTF
cdr3_nt: TGTGCCAGCAGTTACTCGATCAGGGGTGACAACTATGGCTACACCTTC

clone_size: NA
v_call: TRBV30
j_call: TRBJ1-2
d_call: NA
cdr3_aa: CAWIKSRDTLGYGYTF
cdr3_nt: TGTGCCTGGATAAAAAGTCGGGACACCCTCGGGTATGGCTACACCTTC

clone_size: NA
v_call: TRBV27
j_call: TRBJ2-5
d_call: TRBD2
cdr3_aa: CASSIGTSGQETQYF
cdr3_nt: TGTGCCAGCTCGATAGGGACTAGCGGGCAAGAGACCCAGTACTTC

clone_size: NA
v_call: TRBV4-1
j_call: TRBJ2-2
d_call: TRBD2
cdr3_aa: CASSQEGDRLAGATGELFF
cdr3_nt: TGCGCCAGCAGCCAAGAGGGAGACAGACTAGCGGGGGCTACCGGGGAGCTGTTTTTT

clone_size: NA
v_call: TRBV11-2
j_call: TRBJ1-6
d_call: TRBD1
cdr3_aa: CASSLDRGDSPLHF
cdr3_nt: TGTGCCAGCAGCTTGGACAGGGGAGATTCACCCCTCCACTTT

clone_size: NA
v_call: TRBV7-9
j_call: TRBJ2-2
d_call: NA
cdr3_aa: CASSSTSENTGELFF
cdr3_nt: TGTGCCAGCAGTTCCACTAGTGAGAACACCGGGGAGCTGTTTTTT

clone_size: once
v_call: TRBV5-1
j_call: TRBJ1-6
d_call: TRBD1
cdr3_aa: CASNLGQRNSPLHF
cdr3_nt: TGCGCCAGCAACCTGGGACAGCGCAATTCACCCCTCCACTTT

clone_size: many
v_call: TRBV7-9
j_call: TRBJ2-5
d_call: NA
cdr3_aa: CASSYLQDPETQYF
cdr3_nt: TGTGCCAGCAGCTACCTACAGGACCCGGAGACCCAGTACTTC

clone_size: NA
v_call: TRBV7-9
j_call: TRBJ2-2
d_call: NA
cdr3_aa: CASSLVAGTGELFF
cdr3_nt: TGTGCCAGCAGCTTAGTGGCCGGGACCGGGGAGCTGTTTTTT

clone_size: NA
v_call: TRBV5-5
j_call: TRBJ2-1
d_call: TRBD2
cdr3_aa: CASSSGLAYNEQFF
cdr3_nt: TGTGCCAGCAGCTCGGGACTAGCGTACAATGAGCAGTTCTTC

clone_size: NA
v_call: TRBV11-2
j_call: TRBJ2-7
d_call: NA
cdr3_aa: CASSFSVSYEQYF
cdr3_nt: TGTGCCAGCAGCTTCTCAGTCTCCTACGAGCAGTACTTC

clone_size: NA
v_call: TRBV12-5
j_call: TRBJ1-2
d_call: NA
cdr3_aa: CASGLEARGGYTF
cdr3_nt: TGTGCTAGTGGTTTGGAGGCACGGGGTGGCTACACCTTC

clone_size: NA
v_call: TRBV12-5
j_call: TRBJ2-7
d_call: NA
cdr3_aa: CASGLAGQFGHF
cdr3_nt: TGTGCTAGTGGTTTGGCCGGACAGTTCGGGCACTTC

clone_size: NA
v_call: TRBV9
j_call: TRBJ2-5
d_call: NA
cdr3_aa: CASSDTGSGETQYF
cdr3_nt: TGTGCCAGCAGTGATACAGGGTCCGGGGAGACCCAGTACTTC

clone_size: NA
v_call: TRBV5-6
j_call: TRBJ2-2
d_call: NA
cdr3_aa: CASSLVGDLRELFF
cdr3_nt: TGTGCCAGCAGCTTGGTAGGGGATCTTCGGGAGCTGTTTTTT

clone_size: NA
v_call: TRBV19
j_call: TRBJ1-2
d_call: NA
cdr3_aa: CASSIEEVHYTF
cdr3_nt: TGTGCCAGTAGTATAGAGGAGGTCCACTACACCTTC